This TCR beta chain was recorded in a study of read filtering for tumor transcriptome and immune sequencing. Across the study: The cohort had over 16 men and about 15 women aged roughly 40 to 90, mean around 63 years. Revised staging placed fewer than ten patients in R-ISS I, around 15 in II, 7 in III. Study-wide points: Roughly 79% of IR-seq clonotypes had one read, totaling about 4% of reads; RNA-seq: 74.6% and 44.6%.

With 8 bases removed from V and 1 base from J, the gap between germline ends came to 12 bases. The CDR3 loop spans 14 amino acids. Germline assignment: CDR1 MDHEN and CDR2 SYDVKM. Molecular barcoded adaptors covering alpha/delta and beta/gamma chains were used on approximately 400 ng RNA. Via MiXCR, TCRdb re-called the reads, giving one row per CDR3 protein. The data show more than 55,000 distinct CDR3 sequences, roughly 19% seen once. This clonotype was observed at least ten times. The antigen is not known. Sequenced material: a population of CD138-negative cells sorted from bone marrow. The clonotype comes from a donor aged 40 or older with multiple myeloma. The chain has TRBV28 and TRBJ1-5, with a tentative D call TRBD1 (5 bases). CDR3 residues: CASQEGASNQPQHF. The CDR3 coding sequence is TGTGCCAGCCAAGAAGGGGCGAGCAATCAGCCCCAGCATTTT.